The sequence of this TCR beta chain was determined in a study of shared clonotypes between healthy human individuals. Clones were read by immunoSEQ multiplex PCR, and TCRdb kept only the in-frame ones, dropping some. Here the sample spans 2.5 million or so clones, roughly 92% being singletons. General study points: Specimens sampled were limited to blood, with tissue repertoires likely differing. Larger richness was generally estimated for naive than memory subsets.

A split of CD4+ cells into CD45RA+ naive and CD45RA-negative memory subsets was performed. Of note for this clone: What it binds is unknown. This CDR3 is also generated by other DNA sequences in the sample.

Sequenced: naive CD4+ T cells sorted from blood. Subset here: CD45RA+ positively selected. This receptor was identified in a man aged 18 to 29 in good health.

The DNA for the CDR3 is TGTGCCAGCAGCTTGGTAGATACCGGGGAGCTGTTTTTT. Protein product: CASSLVDTGELFF. The V call is TRBV11-2, the J call TRBJ2-2, with D unclear. There are 13 residues in the CDR3. The germline V and J ends were trimmed by 3 bases and 5 bases, with 7 bases remaining between them. Germline V gene sequence: CDR1 SGHAT, CDR2 FQNNGV.